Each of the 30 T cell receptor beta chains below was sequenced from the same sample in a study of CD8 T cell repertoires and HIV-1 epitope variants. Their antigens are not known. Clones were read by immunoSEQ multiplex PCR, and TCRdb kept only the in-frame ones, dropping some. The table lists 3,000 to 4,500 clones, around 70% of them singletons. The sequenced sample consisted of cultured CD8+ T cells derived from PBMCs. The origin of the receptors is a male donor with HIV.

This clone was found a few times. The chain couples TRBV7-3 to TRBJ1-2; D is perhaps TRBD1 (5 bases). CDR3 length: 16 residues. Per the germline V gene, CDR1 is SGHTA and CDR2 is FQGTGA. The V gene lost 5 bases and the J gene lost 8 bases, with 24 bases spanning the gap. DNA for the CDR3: TGTGCCAGCAGCGATGGGGGAGGGGATCAGGGTAGAGGCTACACCTTC. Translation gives CASSDGGGDQGRGYTF.

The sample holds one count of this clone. This chain's CDR3 is CASSWGTYYEQYF. CDR3 nucleotide sequence: TGTGCCAGCAGTTGGGGCACATATTACGAGCAGTACTTC. The chain has TRBV27 and TRBJ2-7, with D possibly being TRBD1 (5 bases). This CDR3 comprises 13 residues. V gave up 4 bases and J gave up 4 bases, with 11 bases separating them. Germline CDR1 MNHEY, CDR2 SMNVEV (reference sequence).

This CDR3 is CASSMGVAGEEQYF. CDR3 DNA: TGTGCCAGTAGTATGGGGGTAGCGGGAGAAGAGCAGTACTTC. The chain combines TRBV19 with TRBJ2-7; TRBD2 aligns across 9 bases. The V segment lost 3 bases and the J segment 7 bases; nucleotides outside the gene matches: 7. The length of the CDR3 is 14 residues. Germline V gives CDR1 LNHDA, CDR2 SQIVND (reference sequence).

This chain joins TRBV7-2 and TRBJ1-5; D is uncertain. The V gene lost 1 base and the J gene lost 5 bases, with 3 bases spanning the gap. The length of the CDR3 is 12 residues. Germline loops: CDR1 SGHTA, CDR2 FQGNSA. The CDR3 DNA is TGTGCCAGCAGCTTAGACTATCAGCCCCAGCATTTT. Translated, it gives CASSLDYQPQHF.

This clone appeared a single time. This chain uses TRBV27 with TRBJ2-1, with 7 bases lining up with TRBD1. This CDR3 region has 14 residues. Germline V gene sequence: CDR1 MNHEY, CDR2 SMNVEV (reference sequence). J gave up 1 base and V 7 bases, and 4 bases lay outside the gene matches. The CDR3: CASKRTGSYNEQFF. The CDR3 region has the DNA TGTGCCAGCAAGAGGACAGGTTCCTACAATGAGCAGTTCTTC.

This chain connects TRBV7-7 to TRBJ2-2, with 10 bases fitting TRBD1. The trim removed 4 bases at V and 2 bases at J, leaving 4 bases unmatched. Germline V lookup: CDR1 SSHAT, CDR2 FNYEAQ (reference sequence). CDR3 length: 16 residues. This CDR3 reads CASSSGTGVNTGELFF. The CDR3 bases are TGTGCCAGCAGCTCCGGGACAGGGGTAAACACCGGGGAGCTGTTTTTT.

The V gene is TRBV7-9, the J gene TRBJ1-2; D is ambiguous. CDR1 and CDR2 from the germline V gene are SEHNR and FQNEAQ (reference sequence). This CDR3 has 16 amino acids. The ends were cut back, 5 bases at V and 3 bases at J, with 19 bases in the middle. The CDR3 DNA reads TGTGCCAGCAGCCCTTGGCCGGTAGAATTGGACTATGGCTACACCTTC. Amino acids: CASSPWPVELDYGYTF.

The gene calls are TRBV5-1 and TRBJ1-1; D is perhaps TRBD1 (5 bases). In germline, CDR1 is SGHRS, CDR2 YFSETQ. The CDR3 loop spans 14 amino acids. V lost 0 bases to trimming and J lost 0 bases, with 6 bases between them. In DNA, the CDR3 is TGCGCCAGCAGCTTGGGCAGGGTGAACACTGAAGCTTTCTTT. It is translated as CASSLGRVNTEAFF.

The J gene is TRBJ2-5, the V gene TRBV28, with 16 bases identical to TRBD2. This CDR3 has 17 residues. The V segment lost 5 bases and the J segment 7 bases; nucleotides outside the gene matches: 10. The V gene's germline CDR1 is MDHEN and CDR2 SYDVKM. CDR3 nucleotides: TGTGCCAGCAGTAGGGGACCGGGACTAGCGGGAGGGACGACCCAGTACTTC. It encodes CASSRGPGLAGGTTQYF. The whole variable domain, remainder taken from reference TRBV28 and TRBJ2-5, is DVKVTQSSRYLVKRTGEKVFLECVQDMDHENMFWYRQDPGLGLRLIYFSYDVKMKEKGDIPEGYSVSREKKERFSLILESASTNQTSMYLCASSRGPGLAGGTTQYFGPGTRLLVL.

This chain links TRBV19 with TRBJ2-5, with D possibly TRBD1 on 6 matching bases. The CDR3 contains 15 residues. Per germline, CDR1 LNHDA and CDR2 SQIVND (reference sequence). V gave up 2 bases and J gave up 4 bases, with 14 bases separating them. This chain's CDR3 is CASSIRQGLRETQYF. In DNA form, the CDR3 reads TGTGCCAGTAGTATAAGGCAGGGGTTACGAGAGACCCAGTACTTC. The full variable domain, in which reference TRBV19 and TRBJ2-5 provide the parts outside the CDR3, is DGGITQSPKYLFRKEGQNVTLSCEQNLNHDAMYWYRQDPGQGLRLIYYSQIVNDFQKGDIAEGYSVSREKKESFPLTVTSAQKNPTAFYLCASSIRQGLRETQYFGPGTRLLVL.

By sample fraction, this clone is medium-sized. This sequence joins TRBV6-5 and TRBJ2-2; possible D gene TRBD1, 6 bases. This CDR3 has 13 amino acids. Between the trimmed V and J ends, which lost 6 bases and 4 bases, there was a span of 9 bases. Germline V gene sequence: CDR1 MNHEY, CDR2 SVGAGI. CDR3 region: CASSSDSTGELFF. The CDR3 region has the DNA TGTGCCAGCAGCTCGGACAGCACCGGGGAGCTGTTTTTT.

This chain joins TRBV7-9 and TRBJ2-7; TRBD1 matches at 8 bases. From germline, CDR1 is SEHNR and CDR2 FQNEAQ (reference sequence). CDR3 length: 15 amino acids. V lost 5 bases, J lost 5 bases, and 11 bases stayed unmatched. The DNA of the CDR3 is TGTGCCAGCAGCGAGATTCAGGGGGCGATCAACGAGCAGTACTTC. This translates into CASSEIQGAINEQYF.

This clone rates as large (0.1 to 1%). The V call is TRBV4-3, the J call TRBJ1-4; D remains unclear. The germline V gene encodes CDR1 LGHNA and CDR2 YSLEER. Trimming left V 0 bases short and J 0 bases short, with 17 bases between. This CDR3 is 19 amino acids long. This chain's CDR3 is CASSQDSTGNIATNEKLFF. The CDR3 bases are TGCGCCAGCAGCCAAGATTCAACGGGGAACATTGCAACTAATGAAAAACTGTTTTTT.

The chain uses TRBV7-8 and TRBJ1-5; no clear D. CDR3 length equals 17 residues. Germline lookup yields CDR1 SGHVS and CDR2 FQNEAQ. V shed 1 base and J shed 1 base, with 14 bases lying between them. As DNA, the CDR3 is TGTGCCAGCAGCTTAGAACCCAGACGATTAAGCAATCAGCCCCAGCATTTT. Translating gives CASSLEPRRLSNQPQHF.

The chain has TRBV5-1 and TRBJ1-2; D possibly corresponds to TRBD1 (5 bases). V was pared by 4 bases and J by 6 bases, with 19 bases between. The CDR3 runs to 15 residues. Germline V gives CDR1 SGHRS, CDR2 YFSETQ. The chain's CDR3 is CASSTDSLGGDGYTF. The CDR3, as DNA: TGCGCCAGCAGCACAGACTCACTTGGGGGGGATGGCTACACCTTC. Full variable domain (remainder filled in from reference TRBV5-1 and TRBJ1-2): KAGVTQTPRYLIKTRGQQVTLSCSPISGHRSVSWYQQTPGQGLQFLFEYFSETQRNKGNFPGRFSGRQFSNSRSEMNVSTLELGDSALYLCASSTDSLGGDGYTFGSGTRLTVV.

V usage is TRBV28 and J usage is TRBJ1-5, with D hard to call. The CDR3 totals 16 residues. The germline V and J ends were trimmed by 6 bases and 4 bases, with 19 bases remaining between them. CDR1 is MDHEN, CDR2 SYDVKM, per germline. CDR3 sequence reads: CASSRDRWRGNQPQHF. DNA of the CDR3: TGTGCCAGCAGCCGAGATAGGTGGCGCGGGAATCAGCCCCAGCATTTT.

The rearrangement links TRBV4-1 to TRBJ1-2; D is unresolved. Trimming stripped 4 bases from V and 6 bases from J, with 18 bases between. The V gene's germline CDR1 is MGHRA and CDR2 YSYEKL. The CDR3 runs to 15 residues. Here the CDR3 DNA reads TGCGCCAGCAGCCCAGGTATGGCGCGGCTGGATGGCTACACCTTC. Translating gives CASSPGMARLDGYTF.

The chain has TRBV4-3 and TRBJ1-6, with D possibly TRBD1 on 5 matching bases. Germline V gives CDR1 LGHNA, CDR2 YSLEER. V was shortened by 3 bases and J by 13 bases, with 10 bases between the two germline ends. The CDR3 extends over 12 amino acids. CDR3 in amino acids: CASSQGDTPLHF. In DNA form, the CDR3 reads TGCGCCAGCAGCCAGGGGGATACGCCCCTCCACTTT.

CDR3 residues: CASSRGMNTEAFF. The CDR3 bases are TGTGCCAGCAGCCGGGGGATGAACACTGAAGCTTTCTTT. V gene TRBV11-2 combines with J gene TRBJ1-1, with D tentatively TRBD1 (5 bases). The CDR3 totals 13 residues. CDR1 SGHAT and CDR2 FQNNGV come from the germline V gene. V was pared by 5 bases and J by 0 bases, with 7 bases between.

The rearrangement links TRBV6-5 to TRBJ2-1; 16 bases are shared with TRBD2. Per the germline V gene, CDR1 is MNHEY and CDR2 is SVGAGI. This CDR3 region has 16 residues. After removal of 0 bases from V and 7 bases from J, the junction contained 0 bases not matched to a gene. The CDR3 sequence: CASSYSGLAGGNEQFF. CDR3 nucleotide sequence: TGTGCCAGCAGTTACTCGGGACTAGCGGGGGGGAATGAGCAGTTCTTC.

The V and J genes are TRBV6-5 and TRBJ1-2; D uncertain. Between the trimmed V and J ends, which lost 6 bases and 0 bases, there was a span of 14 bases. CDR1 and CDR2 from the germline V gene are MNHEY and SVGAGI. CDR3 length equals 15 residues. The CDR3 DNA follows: TGTGCCAGCAGCCACGCCATAAGAGCTAACTATGGCTACACCTTC. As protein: CASSHAIRANYGYTF.

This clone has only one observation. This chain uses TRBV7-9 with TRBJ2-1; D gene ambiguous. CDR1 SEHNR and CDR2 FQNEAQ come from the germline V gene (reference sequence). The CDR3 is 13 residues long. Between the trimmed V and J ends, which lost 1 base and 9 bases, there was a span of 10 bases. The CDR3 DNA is TGTGCCAGCAGCTTAGACGGTGCCAGTGAGCAGTTCTTC. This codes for CASSLDGASEQFF.

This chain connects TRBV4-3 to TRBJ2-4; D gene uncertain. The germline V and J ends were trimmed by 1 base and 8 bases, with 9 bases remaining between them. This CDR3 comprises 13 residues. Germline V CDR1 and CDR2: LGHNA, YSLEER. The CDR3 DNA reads TGCGCCAGCAGCCAAGGGGTGTCGGACATTCAGTACTTC. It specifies CASSQGVSDIQYF.

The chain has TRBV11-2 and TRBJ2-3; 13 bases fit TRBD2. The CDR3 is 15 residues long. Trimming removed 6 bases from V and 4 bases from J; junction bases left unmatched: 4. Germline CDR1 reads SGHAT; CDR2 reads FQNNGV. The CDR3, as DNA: TGTGCCAGCAGATCTGGACTAGCGGGGGCAGATACGCAGTATTTT. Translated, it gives CASRSGLAGADTQYF.

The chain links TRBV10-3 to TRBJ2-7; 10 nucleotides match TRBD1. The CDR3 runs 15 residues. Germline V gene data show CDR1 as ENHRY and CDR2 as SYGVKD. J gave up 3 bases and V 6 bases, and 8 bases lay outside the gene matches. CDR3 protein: CAIRSAGQGHYEQYF. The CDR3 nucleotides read TGTGCCATCAGATCGGCGGGACAGGGGCACTACGAGCAGTACTTC.

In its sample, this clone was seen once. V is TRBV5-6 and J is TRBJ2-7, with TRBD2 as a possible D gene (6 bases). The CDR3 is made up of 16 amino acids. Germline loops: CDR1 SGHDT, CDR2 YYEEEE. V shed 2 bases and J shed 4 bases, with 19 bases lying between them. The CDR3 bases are TGTGCCAGCAGCTTTCAAGCGGGCCTAAGGAGATACGAGCAGTACTTC. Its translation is CASSFQAGLRRYEQYF.

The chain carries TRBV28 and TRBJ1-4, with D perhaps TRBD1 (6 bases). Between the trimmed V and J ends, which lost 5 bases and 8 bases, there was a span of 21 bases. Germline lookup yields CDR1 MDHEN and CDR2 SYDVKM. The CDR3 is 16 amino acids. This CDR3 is CASSLSDAGVGEKLFF. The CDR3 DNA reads TGTGCCAGCAGTCTTTCCGACGCAGGGGTTGGGGAAAAACTGTTTTTT. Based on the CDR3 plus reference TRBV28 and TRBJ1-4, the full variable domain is DVKVTQSSRYLVKRTGEKVFLECVQDMDHENMFWYRQDPGLGLRLIYFSYDVKMKEKGDIPEGYSVSREKKERFSLILESASTNQTSMYLCASSLSDAGVGEKLFFGSGTQLSVL.

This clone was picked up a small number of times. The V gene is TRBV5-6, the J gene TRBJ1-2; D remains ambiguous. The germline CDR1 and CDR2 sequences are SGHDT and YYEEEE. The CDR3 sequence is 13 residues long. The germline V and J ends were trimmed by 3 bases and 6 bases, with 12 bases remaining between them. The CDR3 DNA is TGTGCCAGCAGCTACTCACAGATGGATGGCTACACCTTC. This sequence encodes CASSYSQMDGYTF. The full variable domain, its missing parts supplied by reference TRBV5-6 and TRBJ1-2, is DAGVTQSPTHLIKTRGQQVTLRCSPKSGHDTVSWYQQALGQGPQFIFQYYEEEERQRGNFPDRFSGHQFPNYSSELNVNALLLGDSALYLCASSYSQMDGYTFGSGTRLTVV.

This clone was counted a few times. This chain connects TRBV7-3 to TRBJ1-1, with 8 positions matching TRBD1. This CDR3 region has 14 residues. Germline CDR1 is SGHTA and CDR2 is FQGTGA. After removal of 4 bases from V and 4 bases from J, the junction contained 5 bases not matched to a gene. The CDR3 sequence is CASSSTGDATEAFF. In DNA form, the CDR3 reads TGTGCCAGCAGCTCGACAGGGGACGCCACTGAAGCTTTCTTT.

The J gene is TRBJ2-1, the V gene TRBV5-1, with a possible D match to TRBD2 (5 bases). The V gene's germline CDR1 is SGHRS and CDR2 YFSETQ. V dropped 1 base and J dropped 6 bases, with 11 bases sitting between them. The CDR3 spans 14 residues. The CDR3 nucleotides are TGCGCCAGCAGCTTGAACCGGGGTACCAATGAGCAGTTCTTC. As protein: CASSLNRGTNEQFF.